This record concerns one TCR beta chain sequence. This record comes from a study of blood T cell repertoires in COVID-19. The CDR3 length is 14 residues. Germline CDR1 MNHEY, CDR2 SVGAGI. Trimming cost V 5 bases and J 5 bases; bases outside gene matches: 6. Participants were aged about 18 to 100 years, lived in around 25 US areas, and enrolled virtually. Participant-reported clinical history was the basis for cohort assignment. In the authors' methods: Cell counts per sample came from amplifying reference gene primers. Using immunoSEQ multiplex PCR, the repertoire was profiled, and TCRdb retains in-frame clones only, with some absent. The V and J calls and the clone size are those of that table, but D and trimming were determined from the DNA. The sample records 200,000 to 250,000 clones, 85% to 90% being singletons.

The chain recombines TRBV6-5 with TRBJ2-5; TRBD1 agrees at 9 bases. This receptor was obtained from a woman between 50 and 59 years old with acute COVID-19. What was sequenced was PBMCs or T cells enriched from blood (not recorded which). CDR3: CASSKTGGRETQYF. The CDR3 bases are TGTGCCAGCAGTAAGACAGGGGGAAGGGAGACCCAGTACTTC.